The 21 T cell receptor beta chains below all came from one sample that was sequenced in a study of blood T cell repertoires in COVID-19. Here immunoSEQ multiplex PCR was the method, and the copy in TCRdb shows in-frame clones only, minus some. The repertoire holds a few hundred thousand clones, with about 85% as singletons. Sequencing was performed on peripheral blood. The receptors stem from a woman younger than 30 with acute or convalescent COVID-19.

The V gene is TRBV5-6, the J gene TRBJ2-1; TRBD2 matches 11 bases. Germline lookup yields CDR1 SGHDT and CDR2 YYEEEE. V was pared by 4 bases and J by 6 bases, with 6 bases of the junction left unmatched. This CDR3 has 15 residues. CDR3 bases: TGTGCCAGCAGCCCGGGGGGACTAGCGGCCAATGAGCAGTTCTTC. Its protein is CASSPGGLAANEQFF. Looking up the rest from reference TRBV5-6 and TRBJ2-1 gives the full variable domain: DAGVTQSPTHLIKTRGQQVTLRCSPKSGHDTVSWYQQALGQGPQFIFQYYEEEERQRGNFPDRFSGHQFPNYSSELNVNALLLGDSALYLCASSPGGLAANEQFFGPGTRLTVL.

The V gene is TRBV6-6, the J gene TRBJ1-6; 8 nucleotides agree with TRBD1. Losses at the gene ends were 4 bases for V and 5 bases for J; bases not matched to a gene: 4. The CDR3 sequence is 15 residues long. CDR1 MNHNY and CDR2 SVGAGI come from the germline V gene (reference sequence). The DNA for the CDR3 is TGTGCCAGCAGTTCCCGGACAGGGAATAATTCACCCCTCCACTTT. Translated, it gives CASSSRTGNNSPLHF.

This clone was detected once. The chain joins TRBV7-9 to TRBJ2-3; tentatively, D is TRBD1 (6 bases). The V and J ends lost 8 bases and 0 bases respectively, with 12 bases between them. The CDR3 totals 14 residues. Germline V gene data show CDR1 as SEHNR and CDR2 as FQNEAQ (reference sequence). In DNA form, the CDR3 reads TGTGCCAGCTGTAGGGACATTAGCACAGATACGCAGTATTTT. Its translation is CASCRDISTDTQYF. Full variable domain (missing parts from reference TRBV7-9 and TRBJ2-3): DTGVSQNPRHKITKRGQNVTFRCDPISEHNRLYWYRQTLGQGPEFLTYFQNEAQLEKSRLLSDRFSAERPKGSFSTLEIQRTEQGDSAMYLCASCRDISTDTQYFGPGTRLTVL.

V usage is TRBV10-3 and J usage is TRBJ2-7; 12 nucleotides match TRBD2. CDR1 and CDR2 (germline): ENHRY, SYGVKD. With 6 bases clipped from V and 2 bases from J, the junction kept 2 bases outside the gene matches. The CDR3 has 14 amino acids. Here the CDR3 reads CAIRGTSGPYEQYF. The CDR3 DNA sequence: TGTGCCATCAGAGGGACTAGCGGGCCCTACGAGCAGTACTTC.

The CDR3: CASSGRSGTALGNEQFF. The CDR3 DNA is TGTGCCAGCAGCGGACGTTCCGGGACTGCCTTGGGCAATGAGCAGTTCTTC. V usage is TRBV9 and J usage is TRBJ2-1; TRBD2 is a possible D gene (6 bases). This CDR3 is 17 amino acids long. Germline V lookup: CDR1 SGDLS, CDR2 YYNGEE. Trimming pared 3 bases from V and 6 bases from J, leaving 22 bases between.

This chain joins TRBV4-2 and TRBJ2-5; 10 nucleotides agree with TRBD2. V shed 4 bases and J 5 bases; nucleotides not matched to a gene: 4. Germline lookup yields CDR1 LGHNA and CDR2 YNFKEQ. CDR3 length: 14 amino acids. The CDR3 spells CASSLSSGRETQYF. The DNA for the CDR3 is TGTGCCAGCAGCCTCAGTAGCGGGAGGGAGACCCAGTACTTC.

This chain connects TRBV5-6 to TRBJ2-3; the match to TRBD2 covers 8 bases. The CDR3 length is 15 residues. Germline V gene data show CDR1 as SGHDT and CDR2 as YYEEEE. V shed 4 bases, J shed 5 bases, and the junction held 9 bases outside the gene matches. CDR3 region: CASSRRAGAGDTQYF. The CDR3 coding sequence is TGTGCCAGCAGCAGAAGAGCGGGAGCAGGAGATACGCAGTATTTT.

The chain combines TRBV19 with TRBJ1-6; D is perhaps TRBD1 (6 bases). The CDR3 has 13 residues. The germline V gene has CDR1 LNHDA and CDR2 SQIVND (reference sequence). V was trimmed by 9 bases and J by 6 bases, leaving 12 bases between them. This CDR3 reads CASRADSNSPLHF. DNA of the CDR3: TGTGCCAGCCGGGCGGACAGTAATTCACCCCTCCACTTT. The entire variable domain, with the rest obtained from reference TRBV19 and TRBJ1-6, is as follows: DGGITQSPKYLFRKEGQNVTLSCEQNLNHDAMYWYRQDPGQGLRLIYYSQIVNDFQKGDIAEGYSVSREKKESFPLTVTSAQKNPTAFYLCASRADSNSPLHFGNGTRLTVT.

This clone was counted a single time. CDR3 bases: TGTGCCAGCACCGGGACAGTAATGAACACTGAAGCTTTCTTT. Translation gives CASTGTVMNTEAFF. The chain employs TRBV28 and TRBJ1-1; TRBD1 agrees at 7 bases. Germline V CDR1 and CDR2: MDHEN, SYDVKM. CDR3 length equals 14 residues. V gave up 7 bases and J gave up 0 bases; unmatched junction bases: 5.

CDR3 residues: CASSDPLTEANYGYTF. The CDR3, as DNA: TGTGCCAGCAGTGACCCCCTGACGGAGGCTAACTATGGCTACACCTTC. The gene calls are TRBV25-1 and TRBJ1-2; D is uncertain. V shed 3 bases and J shed 0 bases, with 14 bases lying between them. CDR1 MGHDK and CDR2 SYGVNS come from the germline V gene. This CDR3 spans 16 amino acids.

The chain is built from TRBV13 and TRBJ2-2, with unresolved D. The germline CDR1 and CDR2 sequences are PRHDT and FYEKMQ (reference sequence). The CDR3 spans 14 residues. Trimming stripped 0 bases from V and 3 bases from J, with 5 bases between. CDR3 loop: CASSLGGDTGELFF. The CDR3 DNA reads TGTGCCAGCAGCTTAGGTGGAGACACCGGGGAGCTGTTTTTT.

The J gene is TRBJ2-3, the V gene TRBV2, with TRBD2 matching over 8 bases. After removal of 2 bases from V and 5 bases from J, the junction contained 9 bases not matched to a gene. Germline values: CDR1 SNHLY, CDR2 FYNNEI. This CDR3 region has 16 residues. CDR3 region: CASSEPGVAGGDTQYF. In DNA, the CDR3 is TGTGCCAGCAGTGAACCCGGTGTGGCGGGGGGAGATACGCAGTATTTT. The whole variable domain, filled in from reference TRBV2 and TRBJ2-3, reads EPEVTQTPSHQVTQMGQEVILRCVPISNHLYFYWYRQILGQKVEFLVSFYNNEISEKSEIFDDQFSVERPDGSNFTLKIRSTKLEDSAMYFCASSEPGVAGGDTQYFGPGTRLTVL.

This clone was observed a handful of times. V gene TRBV4-1 combines with J gene TRBJ2-1; 11 nucleotides agree with TRBD1. The V and J ends lost 0 bases and 7 bases, in that order; junction bases with no gene match: 5. CDR1 is MGHRA and CDR2 is YSYEKL in the germline V gene. The CDR3 contains 16 residues. This CDR3 reads CASSQDRTGGWNEQFF. The CDR3 bases are TGCGCCAGCAGCCAAGATAGGACAGGGGGCTGGAATGAGCAGTTCTTC.

The J gene is TRBJ2-7, the V gene TRBV7-8; TRBD1 is a possible D gene (6 bases). Trimming cost V 1 base and J 5 bases, with 12 bases left between them. From germline, CDR1 is SGHVS and CDR2 FQNEAQ. The CDR3 spans 14 residues. CDR3 coding DNA: TGTGCCAGCAGCTTAGTTTCAGGGGAACACGAGCAGTACTTC. Translation: CASSLVSGEHEQYF.

The chain couples TRBV19 to TRBJ1-2; unclear D gene. Germline CDR1 is LNHDA and CDR2 is SQIVND (reference sequence). The CDR3 consists of 13 residues. Trimming removed 3 bases from V and 6 bases from J, with 11 bases in between. This chain's CDR3 is CASSIRPPNGYTF. Written as DNA, the CDR3 is TGTGCCAGTAGTATCCGTCCGCCTAATGGCTACACCTTC.

The CDR3 spells CASSLGLNTEAFF. CDR3 DNA: TGTGCCAGCAGCTTAGGGCTCAACACTGAAGCTTTCTTT. The rearrangement uses TRBV11-2 and TRBJ1-1; D is uncertain. CDR1 and CDR2 (germline): SGHAT, FQNNGV. The ends were cut back, 1 base at V and 2 bases at J, with 5 bases in the middle. The CDR3 extends over 13 amino acids.

The gene calls are TRBV19 and TRBJ1-5; 7 bases are shared with TRBD1. With V trimmed by 7 bases and J by 0 bases, 9 bases remained unmatched. This CDR3 contains 16 residues. CDR1 LNHDA and CDR2 SQIVND come from the germline V gene (reference sequence). CDR3 sequence (DNA): TGTGCCAGTAAAGGTTCCGGACAGGCTAGCAATCAGCCCCAGCATTTT. It yields the protein CASKGSGQASNQPQHF.

The gene calls are TRBV4-2 and TRBJ1-1, with 9 bases identical to TRBD1. This CDR3 is 19 amino acids long. Unmatched junction bases numbered 15, after V lost 4 bases and J lost 0 bases. CDR1 is LGHNA and CDR2 is YNFKEQ in the germline V gene. CDR3 DNA: TGTGCCAGCAGCCCCACATCGTACAGGGGGCTCGTCATGAACACTGAAGCTTTCTTT. Translation: CASSPTSYRGLVMNTEAFF.

V usage is TRBV4-1 and J usage is TRBJ1-1; D unclear. Germline values: CDR1 MGHRA, CDR2 YSYEKL. This CDR3 comprises 15 residues. Trimming took off 0 bases at V and 0 bases at J, with 8 bases between the two ends. CDR3 in DNA: TGCGCCAGCAGCCAAGATGGGCACATGAACACTGAAGCTTTCTTT. It specifies CASSQDGHMNTEAFF.

The J gene is TRBJ1-4, the V gene TRBV7-9; D remains unclear. The germline CDR1 and CDR2 sequences are SEHNR and FQNEAQ (reference sequence). The V and J ends lost 1 base and 0 bases respectively, with 3 bases between them. The CDR3 spans 14 residues. This CDR3 is CASSLGTTNEKLFF. The CDR3 DNA sequence: TGTGCCAGCAGCTTAGGTACAACTAATGAAAAACTGTTTTTT.

This clone was found a few times. This same CDR3 is encoded by further DNA sequences in the sample. The chain combines TRBV29-1 with TRBJ2-7, with TRBD1 identical over 9 bases. Germline values: CDR1 SQVTM, CDR2 ANQGSEA. CDR3 length: 12 residues. V was pared by 6 bases and J by 2 bases, with 2 bases of the junction left unmatched. CDR3 sequence: CSVGQGAYEQYF. The DNA for the CDR3 is TGCAGCGTGGGACAGGGAGCCTACGAGCAGTACTTC.